Shown below are 31 T cell receptor beta chains from a single sample sequenced in a study of TIL therapy for anti-PD-1-resistant metastatic lung cancer. The time point denotes: pre-treatment sample, taken before nivolumab and TIL therapy. Most excised metastases sampled were pleural nodules or supraclavicular lymph nodes. The immunoSEQ assay was v3. The repertoire was sequenced with immunoSEQ multiplex PCR; TCRdb's copy has only in-frame clones and lacks some. This sample has 45,000 to 50,000 clones, with less than 85% found just once. The sequenced sample was tumor tissue, obtained at baseline. The receptors were gathered from a person between 25 and 80 years old with non-small cell lung cancer.

This sequence joins TRBV29-1 and TRBJ1-1, with TRBD1 as a possible D gene (6 bases). With 7 bases removed from V and 5 bases from J, the gap between germline ends came to 23 bases. CDR1 SQVTM and CDR2 ANQGSEA come from the germline V gene. This CDR3 is built from 15 residues. CDR3 loop: CSGGGPMGVGTEAFF. CDR3 coding DNA: TGCAGCGGAGGGGGACCTATGGGGGTTGGGACTGAAGCTTTCTTT. Variable domain in full (rest from reference TRBV29-1 and TRBJ1-1): SAVISQKPSRDICQRGTSLTIQCQVDSQVTMMFWYRQQPGQSLTLIATANQGSEATYESGFVIDKFPISRPNLTFSTLTVSNMSPEDSSIYLCSGGGPMGVGTEAFFGQGTRLTVV.

The gene calls are TRBV10-3 and TRBJ2-2; tentatively, D is TRBD2 (7 bases). Germline V lookup: CDR1 ENHRY, CDR2 SYGVKD. The CDR3 contains 15 residues. Trimming pared 3 bases from V and 4 bases from J, leaving 12 bases between. The CDR3 spells CAISDLGGLTGELFF. DNA for the CDR3: TGTGCCATCAGTGATCTCGGGGGGCTCACCGGGGAGCTGTTTTTT.

The chain combines TRBV6-1 with TRBJ2-1, with D possibly called TRBD1 or TRBD2 (5 bases each). Germline CDR1 reads MNHNS; CDR2 reads SASEGT. The CDR3 loop spans 15 amino acids. Trimming removed 3 bases at V and 6 bases at J, with 15 bases between. The CDR3 protein is CASSDNWGAGNEQFF. Here the CDR3 DNA reads TGTGCCAGCAGTGATAACTGGGGCGCGGGCAATGAGCAGTTCTTC.

This clone was found once. A much bigger clone sits one base away, suggesting this may be a read error. The rearrangement uses TRBV27 and TRBJ1-1; weak D call: TRBD1 (5 bases). There are 12 residues in the CDR3. V gave up 6 bases and J gave up 1 base, with 6 bases separating them. Looked up from germline, CDR1 is MNHEY and CDR2 is SMNVEV (reference sequence). CDR3 sequence (DNA): TGTGCCAGCAGCGGGGGGAACACTGAAGCTTTCTTT. Translated: CASSGGNTEAFF.

The chain combines TRBV27 with TRBJ1-1; a weak D match, TRBD1 (6 bases). The germline V gene encodes CDR1 MNHEY and CDR2 SMNVEV (reference sequence). With 5 bases removed from V and 5 bases from J, the gap between germline ends came to 24 bases. The CDR3 sequence is 17 residues long. The DNA of the CDR3 is TGTGCCAGCAGTCCATCTCCTCTTTACACAGGGTCAACTGAAGCTTTCTTT. Its translation: CASSPSPLYTGSTEAFF.

This clone was counted only a few times. The chain recombines TRBV18 with TRBJ1-6, with 11 bases lining up with TRBD1. V shed 0 bases, J shed 10 bases, and the junction held 5 bases outside the gene matches. The germline gives CDR1 KGHSH, CDR2 LQKENI. CDR3 size: 16 residues. The CDR3 sequence is CASSPPMDRGRSPLHF. The CDR3 DNA sequence: TGTGCCAGCTCACCACCGATGGACAGGGGGCGGTCACCCCTCCACTTT.

The chain joins TRBV11-2 to TRBJ1-1; D perhaps matches TRBD1 (5 bases). V lost 1 base, J lost 7 bases, and 10 bases lay in between. This CDR3 has 13 residues. CDR1 is SGHAT, CDR2 FQNNGV, per germline. The CDR3 sequence is CASSLVIQGEAFF. The CDR3 region has the DNA TGTGCCAGCAGCTTAGTTATTCAGGGTGAAGCTTTCTTT.

The V and J genes are TRBV7-2 and TRBJ2-1; weak D call: TRBD2 (6 bases). Germline V CDR1 and CDR2: SGHTA, FQGNSA. V lost 7 bases to trimming and J lost 14 bases, with 15 bases between them. The CDR3 runs to 11 residues. The CDR3 here is CASTPGLVKFF. The CDR3 nucleotides are TGTGCCAGCACCCCGGGACTTGTAAAGTTCTTC.

This rearrangement joins TRBV6-5 to TRBJ2-2; weak D call: TRBD2 (5 bases). The CDR3 covers 16 residues. Germline V CDR1 and CDR2: MNHEY, SVGAGI. Trimming removed 2 bases at V and 1 base at J, with 11 bases between. The CDR3 nucleotides read TGTGCCAGCAGTTACCGGCGGGCAGGGAACACCGGGGAGCTGTTTTTT. Protein product: CASSYRRAGNTGELFF.

This clone was observed many times. The chain is built from TRBV6-6 and TRBJ1-3; 7 positions agree with TRBD1. The CDR3 totals 15 residues. Per germline, CDR1 MNHNY and CDR2 SVGAGI (reference sequence). With 5 bases clipped from V and 8 bases from J, the junction kept 12 bases outside the gene matches. This CDR3 is CASSRRRGQGHTIYF. The CDR3 DNA is TGTGCCAGCAGTCGCAGGAGGGGGCAGGGGCACACCATATATTTT.

The gene calls are TRBV2 and TRBJ1-1; 7 nucleotides match TRBD1. Germline trimming cut 5 bases from V and 7 bases from J; bases unmatched to any gene: 7. Germline V gene sequence: CDR1 SNHLY, CDR2 FYNNEI. The length of the CDR3 is 13 residues. The CDR3 loop is CASSRQGLFEAFF. The CDR3 DNA reads TGTGCCAGCAGTCGACAGGGATTATTTGAAGCTTTCTTT.

The chain links TRBV19 to TRBJ2-1; D may be TRBD1 (6 bases). Trimming removed 1 base at V and 6 bases at J, with 7 bases between. Germline assignment: CDR1 LNHDA and CDR2 SQIVND (reference sequence). The CDR3 contains 13 residues. CDR3 nucleotides: TGTGCCAGTAGTATAGTACAGGGCAATGAGCAGTTCTTC. Translation: CASSIVQGNEQFF.

The J gene is TRBJ2-5, the V gene TRBV7-9, with D unclear. The CDR3 consists of 14 residues. Trimming took 6 bases from V and 2 from J, leaving 13 bases between them. CDR1 is SEHNR, CDR2 FQNEAQ, per germline (reference sequence). CDR3 sequence reads: CASRSTDQQETQYF. Here the CDR3 DNA reads TGTGCCAGCAGGTCGACGGACCAGCAAGAGACCCAGTACTTC. Full variable domain (rest looked up from reference TRBV7-9 and TRBJ2-5): DTGVSQNPRHKITKRGQNVTFRCDPISEHNRLYWYRQTLGQGPEFLTYFQNEAQLEKSRLLSDRFSAERPKGSFSTLEIQRTEQGDSAMYLCASRSTDQQETQYFGPGTRLLVL.

The chain couples TRBV7-8 to TRBJ1-2; 7 nucleotides match TRBD1. The junction had 7 bases not matched to a gene; V was cut back by 5 bases and J by 4 bases. CDR1 is SGHVS and CDR2 is FQNEAQ in the germline V gene. CDR3 size: 14 residues. In nucleotides, the CDR3 is TGTGCCAGCAGCCGGGACAGTTTTTTCTATGGCTACACCTTC. It yields the protein CASSRDSFFYGYTF.

This chain connects TRBV30 to TRBJ2-7, with TRBD2 identical over 8 bases. Trimming removed 2 bases from V and 9 bases from J; junction bases left unmatched: 3. The CDR3 loop spans 11 amino acids. Germline V CDR1 and CDR2: GTSNPN, SVGIG (reference sequence). CDR3 sequence reads: CAWSSGLAQYF. The CDR3 bases are TGTGCCTGGAGTTCCGGACTAGCGCAGTACTTC. Filled out from reference TRBV30 and TRBJ2-7, the complete variable domain reads SQTIHQWPATLVQPVGSPLSLECTVEGTSNPNLYWYRQAAGRGLQLLFYSVGIGQISSEVPQNLSASRPQDRQFILSSKKLLLSDSGFYLCAWSSGLAQYFGPGTRLTVT.

The chain has TRBV6-1 and TRBJ1-2; D is possibly TRBD1 (5 bases). The CDR3 runs to 14 residues. Germline CDR1 MNHNS, CDR2 SASEGT. The V end lost 5 bases, the J end lost 0 bases, and 10 bases lay between the germline ends. The CDR3 DNA sequence: TGTGCCAGCAGTTTGGGACGGACTAACTATGGCTACACCTTC. As protein: CASSLGRTNYGYTF.

The chain couples TRBV19 to TRBJ2-5, with a possible D match to TRBD2 (7 bases). Germline V gives CDR1 LNHDA, CDR2 SQIVND (reference sequence). This CDR3 contains 17 residues. Trimming removed 3 bases at V and 4 bases at J, with 21 bases between. The CDR3 is CASSIGAAGASAETQYF. The CDR3 nucleotides read TGTGCCAGTAGTATTGGCGCGGCGGGGGCGTCCGCAGAGACCCAGTACTTC.

The V and J genes are TRBV7-3 and TRBJ2-1, with 11 bases that match TRBD2. With 2 bases clipped from V and 5 bases from J, the junction kept 2 bases outside the gene matches. The V gene's germline CDR1 is SGHTA and CDR2 FQGTGA. The CDR3 is 15 amino acids. CDR3 amino acids: CASSLLAGGNNEQFF. In DNA, the CDR3 is TGTGCCAGCAGCTTATTAGCGGGGGGGAACAATGAGCAGTTCTTC.

This chain links TRBV19 with TRBJ2-7; 9 nucleotides align to TRBD1. The trim removed 3 bases at V and 6 bases at J, leaving 12 bases unmatched. Looked up from germline, CDR1 is LNHDA and CDR2 is SQIVND (reference sequence). CDR3 length equals 16 residues. This CDR3 reads CASSIDLGQGLFEQYF. CDR3 DNA: TGTGCCAGTAGTATCGACCTGGGACAGGGTCTGTTCGAGCAGTACTTC.

The genes are TRBV27 and TRBJ1-1; D uncertain. Looked up from germline, CDR1 is MNHEY and CDR2 is SMNVEV (reference sequence). The CDR3 has 15 residues. Trimming removed 1 base from V and 3 bases from J, with 12 bases in between. The CDR3 is CASSLFVNGDTEAFF. Here the CDR3 DNA reads TGTGCCAGCAGTTTATTCGTGAACGGGGACACTGAAGCTTTCTTT.

CDR3 bases: TGTGCCTTCCGAACAGGGCCTGGCGAGCAGTACTTC. Translated, it gives CAFRTGPGEQYF. The chain couples TRBV30 to TRBJ2-7; tentative D call: TRBD1 (6 bases). The germline V gene has CDR1 GTSNPN and CDR2 SVGIG (reference sequence). CDR3 length equals 12 residues. Between the trimmed V and J ends, which lost 7 bases and 6 bases, there was a span of 16 bases.

V usage is TRBV5-5 and J usage is TRBJ2-7; 9 bases map to TRBD1. Germline CDR1 reads SGHKS; CDR2 reads YYEKEE (reference sequence). V lost 3 bases, J lost 1 base, and 2 bases stayed unmatched. This CDR3 contains 14 residues. The CDR3 DNA is TGTGCCAGCAGCTCCGGGACAGGGTCCTACGAGCAGTACTTC. Its translation is CASSSGTGSYEQYF.

The V and J genes are TRBV19 and TRBJ1-5; no clear D gene. The germline CDR1 and CDR2 sequences are LNHDA and SQIVND (reference sequence). This CDR3 has 13 residues. V was cut by 1 base and J by 9 bases, with 10 bases left in between. The CDR3: CASSIARAGPQHF. The CDR3 region has the DNA TGTGCCAGTAGTATAGCCCGGGCAGGGCCCCAGCATTTT.

The chain has TRBV29-1 and TRBJ2-3; TRBD1 aligns across 12 bases. The CDR3 sequence is 16 residues long. V lost 7 bases to trimming and J lost 4 bases; unmatched junction nucleotides: 12. Germline V CDR1 and CDR2: SQVTM, ANQGSEA. CDR3 loop: CSAQSPGQGAPDTQYF. DNA for the CDR3: TGCAGCGCCCAAAGCCCGGGACAGGGGGCCCCAGATACGCAGTATTTT.

The chain carries TRBV4-1 and TRBJ1-1; no definite D call. CDR1 is MGHRA and CDR2 is YSYEKL in the germline V gene. The CDR3 is 11 amino acids. Trimming took 4 bases from V and 5 from J, leaving 5 bases between them. CDR3 residues: CASSLSTEAFF. The DNA of the CDR3 is TGCGCCAGCAGCCTAAGTACTGAAGCTTTCTTT.

This chain joins TRBV5-1 and TRBJ2-5, with D perhaps matching TRBD2 (6 bases). The CDR3 spans 16 residues. CDR1 and CDR2 (germline): SGHRS, YFSETQ. V dropped 0 bases and J dropped 7 bases, with 19 bases sitting between them. For the CDR3, the DNA is TGCGCCAGCAGCTTGGGAGACGGCGGGACCCTAGGGACCCAGTACTTC. Translating gives CASSLGDGGTLGTQYF.

The chain links TRBV30 to TRBJ1-2; D possibly corresponds to TRBD1 (5 bases). CDR3 size: 18 residues. V was pared by 4 bases and J by 0 bases, with 24 bases between. CDR1 is GTSNPN, CDR2 SVGIG, per germline (reference sequence). The CDR3 protein is CAWILATGGIGSNYGYTF. As DNA, the CDR3 is TGTGCCTGGATATTGGCTACCGGGGGGATAGGCTCTAACTATGGCTACACCTTC.

V is TRBV11-2 and J is TRBJ2-7; 7 bases align to TRBD2. This CDR3 has 13 residues. The ends lost 2 bases at V and 5 bases at J; junction bases unmatched: 3. Germline V gene data show CDR1 as SGHAT and CDR2 as FQNNGV. CDR3 in amino acids: CASSLKGGDEQYF. The CDR3, as DNA: TGTGCCAGCAGCTTAAAGGGAGGGGACGAGCAGTACTTC.

V and J are TRBV30 and TRBJ2-7; the D is unclear. CDR3 length: 12 amino acids. Looked up from germline, CDR1 is GTSNPN and CDR2 is SVGIG (reference sequence). V was cut by 2 bases and J by 5 bases, with 10 bases left in between. This CDR3 is CAWSLRWNEQYF. In nucleotides, the CDR3 is TGTGCCTGGAGTCTTAGGTGGAACGAGCAGTACTTC.

The V gene is TRBV5-6, the J gene TRBJ1-5, with D tentatively TRBD1 (6 bases). CDR3 length equals 17 residues. CDR1 and CDR2 from the germline V gene are SGHDT and YYEEEE. Trimming removed 3 bases at V and 1 base at J, with 17 bases between. CDR3 in DNA: TGTGCCAGCAGCTCGGGTTGGGGGGCGGCAAGCAATCAGCCCCAGCATTTT. Amino acids: CASSSGWGAASNQPQHF.

The chain employs TRBV5-1 and TRBJ2-1; D gene uncertain. This CDR3 is built from 11 residues. CDR1 SGHRS and CDR2 YFSETQ come from the germline V gene. V shed 1 base and J shed 10 bases, with 6 bases lying between them. Here the CDR3 DNA reads TGCGCCAGCAGCTTGTTTAGGGAGCAGTTCTTC. It codes for CASSLFREQFF.